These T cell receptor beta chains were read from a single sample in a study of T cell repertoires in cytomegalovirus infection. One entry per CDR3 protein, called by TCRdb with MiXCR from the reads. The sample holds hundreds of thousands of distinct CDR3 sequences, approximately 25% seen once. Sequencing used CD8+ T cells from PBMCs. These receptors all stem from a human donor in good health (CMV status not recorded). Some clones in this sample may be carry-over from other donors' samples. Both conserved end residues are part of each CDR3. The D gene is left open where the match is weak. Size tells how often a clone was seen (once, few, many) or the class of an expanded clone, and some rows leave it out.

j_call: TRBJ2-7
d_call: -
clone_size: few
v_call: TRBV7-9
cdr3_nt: TGTGCCAGCAGCTCTCCGGGCCGTGGGGACGAGCAGTACTTC
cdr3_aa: CASSSPGRGDEQYF

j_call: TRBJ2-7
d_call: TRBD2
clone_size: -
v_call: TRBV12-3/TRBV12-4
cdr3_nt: TGTGCCAGCAGTTTAGGGACTAGCGGTCCCTACGAGCAGTACTTC
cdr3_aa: CASSLGTSGPYEQYF

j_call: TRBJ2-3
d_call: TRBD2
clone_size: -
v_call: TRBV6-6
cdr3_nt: TGTGCCAGCAGATTTCTTCGGACTAGCGGGGTCGGGGGGCCAGATACGCAGTATTTT
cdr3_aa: CASRFLRTSGVGGPDTQYF

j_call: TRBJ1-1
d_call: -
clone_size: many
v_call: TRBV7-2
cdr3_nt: TGTGCCAGCAGCTTATGGGGGTCCTATGGGGCTTTCTTT
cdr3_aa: CASSLWGSYGAFF

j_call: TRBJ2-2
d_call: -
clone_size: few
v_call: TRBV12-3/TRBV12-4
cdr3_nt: TGTGCCAGCAGTTTTTTAACGCTAGCAGACTTCACCGGGGAGCTGTTTTTT
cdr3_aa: CASSFLTLADFTGELFF

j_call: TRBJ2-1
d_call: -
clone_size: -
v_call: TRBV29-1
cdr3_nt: TGCAGCGTTATAACGGGGTTAGCATATGAGCAGTTCTTC
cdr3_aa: CSVITGLAYEQFF

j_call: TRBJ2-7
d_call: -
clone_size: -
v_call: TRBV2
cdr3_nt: TGTGCCAGCATAGGAGGATTCGCCGAGCAGTACTTC
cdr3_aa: CASIGGFAEQYF

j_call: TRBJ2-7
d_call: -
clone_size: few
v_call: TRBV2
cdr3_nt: TGTGCCAGCAGTGAAGCTAGCAGGCCCACCTACGAGCAGTACTTC
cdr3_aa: CASSEASRPTYEQYF

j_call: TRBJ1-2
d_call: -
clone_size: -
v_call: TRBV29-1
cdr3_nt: TGCAGCGTTGCAACGGGACAAATCTATGGCTACACCTTC
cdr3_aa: CSVATGQIYGYTF

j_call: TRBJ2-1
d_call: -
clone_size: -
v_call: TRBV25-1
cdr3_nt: TGTGCCAGCAGTGATACACGTACTTACTCCACGGATGAGCAGTTCTTC
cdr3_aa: CASSDTRTYSTDEQFF

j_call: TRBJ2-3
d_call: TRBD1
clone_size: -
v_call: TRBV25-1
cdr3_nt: TGTGTCAGCACCCGTTGGACAGGGGGCACAGATACGCAGTATTTT
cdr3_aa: CVSTRWTGGTDTQYF

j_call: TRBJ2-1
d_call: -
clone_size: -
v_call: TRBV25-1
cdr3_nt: TGTGCCAGCGGTGAGCAGTTCTTC
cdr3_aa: CASGEQFF

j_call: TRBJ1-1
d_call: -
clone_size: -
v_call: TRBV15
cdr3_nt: TGTGCCACCAGCAGAGATCTCGGACGAGGGCGGGAAGCTTTCTTT
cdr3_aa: CATSRDLGRGREAFF

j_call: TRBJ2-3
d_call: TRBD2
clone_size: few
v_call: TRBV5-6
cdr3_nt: TGTGCCAGCAGCTTGGAGCGGGGTCTCGCGGATACGCAGTATTTT
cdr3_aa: CASSLERGLADTQYF

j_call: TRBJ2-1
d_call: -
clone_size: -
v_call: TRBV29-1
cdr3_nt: TGCAGCGTTGAAACGAGGTCCTACAATGAGCAGTTCTTC
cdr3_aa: CSVETRSYNEQFF

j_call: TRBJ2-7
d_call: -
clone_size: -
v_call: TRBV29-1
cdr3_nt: TGCAGCGTTGACTCCCTTGGATTCAACGAGCAGTACTTC
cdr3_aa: CSVDSLGFNEQYF

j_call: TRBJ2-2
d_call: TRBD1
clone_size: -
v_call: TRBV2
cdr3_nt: TGTGCCAGCAGTGAGAACCAGGGGGCACTCACCGGGGAGCTGTTTTTT
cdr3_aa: CASSENQGALTGELFF

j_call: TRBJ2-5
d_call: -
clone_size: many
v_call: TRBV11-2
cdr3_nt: TGTGCCAGCAGCCCCAGGGGGGGGGGGAGTCTGGAGACCCAGTACTTC
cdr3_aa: CASSPRGGGSLETQYF

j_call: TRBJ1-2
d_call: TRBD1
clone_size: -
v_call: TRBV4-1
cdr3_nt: TGCGCCAGCAGCCAACCGGGACAGGGCCTAGATGGCTACACCTTC
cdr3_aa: CASSQPGQGLDGYTF

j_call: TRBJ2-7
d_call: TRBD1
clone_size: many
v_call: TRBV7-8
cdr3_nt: TGTGCCAGCAGCAAGGACAGGTACTATGACTACGAGCAGTACTTC
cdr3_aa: CASSKDRYYDYEQYF

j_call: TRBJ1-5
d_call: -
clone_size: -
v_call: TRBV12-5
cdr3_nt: TGTGCTAGTGGTCCTGTGACCAGCAATCAGCCCCAGCATTTT
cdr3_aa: CASGPVTSNQPQHF

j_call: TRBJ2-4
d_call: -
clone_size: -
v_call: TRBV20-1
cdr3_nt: TGCAGTGCTAGCCTCTCGTTAAACATTCAGTACTTC
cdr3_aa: CSASLSLNIQYF

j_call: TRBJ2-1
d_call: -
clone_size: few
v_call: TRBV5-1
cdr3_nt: TGCGCCAGCAGCTCGACTAGGTTCTCCTACAATGAGCAGTTCTTC
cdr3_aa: CASSSTRFSYNEQFF

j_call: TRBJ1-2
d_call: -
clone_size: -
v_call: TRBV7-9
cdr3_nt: TGTGCCAGCAGCAAAATGGGACGGGAGAACTATGGCTACACCTTC
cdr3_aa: CASSKMGRENYGYTF

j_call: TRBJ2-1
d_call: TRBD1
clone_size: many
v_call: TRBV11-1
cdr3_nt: TGTGCCAGCAGCTCTCAAGGACAGGGAGCCCCTTACAATGAGCAGTTCTTC
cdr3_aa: CASSSQGQGAPYNEQFF

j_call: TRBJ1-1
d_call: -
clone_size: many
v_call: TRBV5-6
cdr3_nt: TGTGCCAGCAGCCAAGGGGGAGACGATACTGAAGCTTTCTTT
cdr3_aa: CASSQGGDDTEAFF

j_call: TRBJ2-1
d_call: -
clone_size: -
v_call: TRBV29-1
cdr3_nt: TGCAGCGTTGAAGAACGGGGGCTAAACAATGAGCAGTTCTTC
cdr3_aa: CSVEERGLNNEQFF

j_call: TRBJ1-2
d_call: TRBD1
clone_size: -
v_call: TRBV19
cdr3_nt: TGTGCCAGTAGTCGCCGGGACAGGTTAACATATGGCTACACCTTC
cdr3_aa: CASSRRDRLTYGYTF

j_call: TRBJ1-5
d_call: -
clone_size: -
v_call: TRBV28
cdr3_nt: TGTGCCAGCAGTTTCCCCTGGACTAAAGGGTCGGGTCAGCCCCAGCATTTT
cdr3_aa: CASSFPWTKGSGQPQHF

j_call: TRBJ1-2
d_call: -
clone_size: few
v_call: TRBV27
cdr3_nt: TGTGCCAGCAGTCCAATTGAGGGACTCGGGGGCTACACCTTC
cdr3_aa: CASSPIEGLGGYTF

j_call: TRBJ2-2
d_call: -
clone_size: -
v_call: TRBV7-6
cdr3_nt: TGTGCCACCCAAGAGCCGGGCGCCGGAGCCGGGGAGCTGTTTTTT
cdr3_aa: CATQEPGAGAGELFF

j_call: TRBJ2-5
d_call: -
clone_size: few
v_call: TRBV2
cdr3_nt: TGTGTCGATTTTTGGCCCCTAGAGGAGACCCAGTACTTC
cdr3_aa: CVDFWPLEETQYF

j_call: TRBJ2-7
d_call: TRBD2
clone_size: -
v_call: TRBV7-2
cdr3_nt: TGTGCCAGCACCCTAAGTCGGTTAGCGGGGGTGTGCTCCTACGAGCAGTACTTC
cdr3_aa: CASTLSRLAGVCSYEQYF

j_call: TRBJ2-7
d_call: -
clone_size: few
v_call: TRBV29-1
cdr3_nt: TGCAGCGTTGGGAGCGGTTACGAGCAGTACTTC
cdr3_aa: CSVGSGYEQYF

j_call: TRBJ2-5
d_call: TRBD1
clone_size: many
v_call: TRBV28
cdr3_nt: TGTGCCAGCAGTTTTCTCCGGGACAGTTCGTACCAAGAGACCCAGTACTTC
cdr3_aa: CASSFLRDSSYQETQYF

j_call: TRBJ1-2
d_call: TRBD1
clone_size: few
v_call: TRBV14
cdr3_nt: TGTGCCAGCAGCCAAGATCGTCTCCCAGACAGGGCTTTGGGCTACACCTTC
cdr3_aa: CASSQDRLPDRALGYTF

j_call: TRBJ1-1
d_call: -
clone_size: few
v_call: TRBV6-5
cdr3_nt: TGTGCCAGCAGTCCCGAGACGGGCACTTTGAACACTGAAGCTTTCTTT
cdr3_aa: CASSPETGTLNTEAFF

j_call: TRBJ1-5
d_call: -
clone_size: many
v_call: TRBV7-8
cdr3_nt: TGTGCCAGCAGCTTAGGCGAAGGAATGCGCAATCAGCCCCAGCATTTT
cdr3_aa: CASSLGEGMRNQPQHF

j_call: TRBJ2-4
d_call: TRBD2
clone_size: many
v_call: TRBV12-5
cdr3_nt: TGTGCTAGTGCCCCAGGGACTAGCGGGGGAGCCAAAAACATTCAGTACTTC
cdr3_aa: CASAPGTSGGAKNIQYF

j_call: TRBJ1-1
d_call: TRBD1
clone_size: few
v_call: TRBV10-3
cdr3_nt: TGTGCCATCAGTGAGTCGATTGGGACAGCAAAGAACACTGAAGCTTTCTTT
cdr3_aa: CAISESIGTAKNTEAFF

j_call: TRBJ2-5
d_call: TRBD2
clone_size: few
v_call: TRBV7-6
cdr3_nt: TGTGCCAGCAGGGCGGCGGGGGGGCTATTGGAGACCCAGTACTTC
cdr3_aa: CASRAAGGLLETQYF

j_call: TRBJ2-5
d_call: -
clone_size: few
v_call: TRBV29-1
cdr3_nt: TGCAGCGTTGACCCACTAGCCGCCAGAGAAGAGACCCAGTACTTC
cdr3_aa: CSVDPLAAREETQYF